This TCR beta chain was observed in a study of T cells in Graves' hyperthyroidism and ophthalmopathy. Diagnostic assessment was based on clinical symptoms, serum thyroxine and TRAb, thyroid ultrasound and orbital computed tomography. Overall study findings and caveats: Most expanded thyroid clonotypes above 0.001 also appeared in blood.

Between the trimmed V and J ends, which lost 6 bases and 6 bases, there was a span of 15 bases. The CDR3 has 13 amino acids. CDR1 and CDR2 (germline): SNHLY, FYNNEI. Researchers amplified the TCR beta CDR3 regions from RNA transcripts. The HTBI primer set served for first-round RT-PCR of the TCR CDR3. MiXCR was run by TCRdb on the multiplex PCR reads, yielding one entry per CDR3 protein. The table lists roughly 500,000 distinct CDR3 sequences, approximately 25% of them singletons. Notes on this clonotype: The antigen is not known.

Sample: blood. The receptor comes from a woman aged 25 to 45 with Graves' ophthalmopathy. The chain recombines TRBV2 with TRBJ2-7; tentative D call: TRBD2 (5 bases). The CDR3 region is CASRGWTSSEQYF. In nucleotides, the CDR3 is TGTGCCAGCAGGGGCTGGACTTCTTCCGAGCAGTACTTC.